This is a list of T cell receptor beta chains from one sample in a study of T-cell memory formation after mild COVID-19. TCRdb re-analysed the 5' RACE reads in MiXCR, keeping a single row per CDR3 protein. This table holds some 130,000 distinct CDR3 sequences, approximately 6.2% found once. Sequencing was done on a sample of PBMCs or a T cell subset sorted from them (not recorded which). The receptors here all came from an adult woman who had mild COVID-19 (a few samples of this study predate the infection). Cell type and time point are not known. Both conserved end residues are part of each CDR3. D genes are given only for firm matches. Clone size appears in some rows only: once, few, many, or a class for an expanded clone.

D gene: TRBD1
V gene: TRBV7-7
J gene: TRBJ1-4
clone size: many
CDR3 protein: CASSSDRASEKLFF
CDR3 DNA: TGTGCCAGCAGCTCGGACAGGGCGAGTGAAAAACTGTTTTTT

D gene: TRBD1
V gene: TRBV6-5
J gene: TRBJ1-5
clone size: -
CDR3 protein: CASSRTGQGRNQPQHF
CDR3 DNA: TGTGCCAGCAGTCGAACCGGACAGGGGAGGAATCAGCCCCAGCATTTT

D gene: -
V gene: TRBV4-2
J gene: TRBJ1-6
clone size: -
CDR3 protein: CASSQDLSQAIYNSPLHF
CDR3 DNA: TGTGCCAGCAGCCAAGATCTCTCACAGGCCATCTATAATTCACCCCTCCACTTT

D gene: -
V gene: TRBV5-1
J gene: TRBJ1-5
clone size: -
CDR3 protein: CASSLGGTDQPQHF
CDR3 DNA: TGCGCCAGCAGCTTGGGGGGGACCGATCAGCCCCAGCATTTT

D gene: -
V gene: TRBV4-1
J gene: TRBJ2-2
clone size: -
CDR3 protein: CASSQASWGLGSTGELFF
CDR3 DNA: TGCGCCAGCAGCCAAGCCTCTTGGGGGTTGGGGAGCACCGGGGAGCTGTTTTTT

D gene: TRBD1
V gene: TRBV12-3/TRBV12-4
J gene: TRBJ1-2
clone size: few
CDR3 protein: CASSLRYRGDVYTF
CDR3 DNA: TGTGCCAGCAGTTTAAGGTACAGGGGTGACGTCTACACCTTC

D gene: -
V gene: TRBV12-3/TRBV12-4
J gene: TRBJ2-7
clone size: few
CDR3 protein: CASSARERREQYF
CDR3 DNA: TGTGCCAGCAGCGCCCGGGAGAGGCGCGAGCAGTACTTC

D gene: -
V gene: TRBV24-1
J gene: TRBJ2-5
clone size: -
CDR3 protein: CATSDLSVRHQETQYF
CDR3 DNA: TGTGCCACCAGTGATTTGTCTGTCAGACACCAAGAGACCCAGTACTTC

D gene: TRBD1
V gene: TRBV5-5
J gene: TRBJ1-5
clone size: many
CDR3 protein: CASSLAGRGPAQPQHF
CDR3 DNA: TGTGCCAGCAGCTTGGCGGGCAGGGGGCCAGCTCAGCCCCAGCATTTT

D gene: -
V gene: TRBV5-5
J gene: TRBJ1-1
clone size: many
CDR3 protein: CASSRQWGDTEAFF
CDR3 DNA: TGTGCCAGCAGCCGACAGTGGGGGGACACTGAAGCTTTCTTT

D gene: -
V gene: TRBV5-1
J gene: TRBJ2-5
clone size: many
CDR3 protein: CASSVEEGIWGETQYF
CDR3 DNA: TGCGCCAGCAGCGTTGAGGAGGGGATCTGGGGAGAGACCCAGTACTTC

D gene: TRBD2
V gene: TRBV23-1
J gene: TRBJ2-4
clone size: few
CDR3 protein: CASSPATSLWDIQYF
CDR3 DNA: TGCGCCAGCAGTCCCGCGACTAGCCTCTGGGACATTCAGTACTTC

D gene: -
V gene: TRBV29-1
J gene: TRBJ1-1
clone size: few
CDR3 protein: CSVEDSRVSAFF
CDR3 DNA: TGCAGCGTTGAAGATTCAAGGGTTAGTGCTTTCTTT

D gene: -
V gene: TRBV30
J gene: TRBJ2-3
clone size: -
CDR3 protein: CAWSVQGDTQYF
CDR3 DNA: TGTGCCTGGAGTGTACAGGGAGATACGCAGTATTTT

D gene: -
V gene: TRBV7-2
J gene: TRBJ2-4
clone size: -
CDR3 protein: CASQPGIAKNIQYF
CDR3 DNA: TGTGCCAGTCAACCGGGAATAGCCAAAAACATTCAGTACTTC

D gene: TRBD1
V gene: TRBV24-1
J gene: TRBJ1-1
clone size: many
CDR3 protein: CATSKAGQGPNTEAFF
CDR3 DNA: TGTGCCACGTCCAAGGCGGGACAGGGACCGAACACTGAAGCTTTCTTT

D gene: -
V gene: TRBV5-5
J gene: TRBJ2-7
clone size: -
CDR3 protein: CASISDGHYEQYF
CDR3 DNA: TGTGCCAGCATCTCCGACGGTCACTACGAGCAGTACTTC

D gene: TRBD2
V gene: TRBV12-3/TRBV12-4
J gene: TRBJ2-7
clone size: -
CDR3 protein: CASSTGLAGDEQYF
CDR3 DNA: TGTGCCAGCAGTACGGGACTAGCGGGAGACGAGCAGTACTTC

D gene: -
V gene: TRBV6-2/TRBV6-3
J gene: TRBJ1-4
clone size: -
CDR3 protein: CASRDNRAGPDEKLFF
CDR3 DNA: TGTGCCAGCAGGGACAACAGGGCCGGACCTGATGAAAAACTGTTTTTT

D gene: -
V gene: TRBV7-2
J gene: TRBJ1-1
clone size: -
CDR3 protein: CASSFGRVREAFF
CDR3 DNA: TGTGCCAGCAGCTTCGGCAGGGTGCGTGAAGCTTTCTTT

D gene: -
V gene: TRBV7-8
J gene: TRBJ1-5
clone size: -
CDR3 protein: CASSPRGSGNQPQHF
CDR3 DNA: TGTGCCAGCAGCCCCAGGGGTAGTGGCAATCAGCCCCAGCATTTT

D gene: -
V gene: TRBV14
J gene: TRBJ1-6
clone size: many
CDR3 protein: CASSQASSYNSPLHF
CDR3 DNA: TGTGCCAGCAGCCAGGCAAGCTCCTATAATTCACCCCTCCACTTT

D gene: -
V gene: TRBV24-1
J gene: TRBJ2-2
clone size: -
CDR3 protein: CATSLTGTANTGELFF
CDR3 DNA: TGTGCCACCAGTCTGACCGGGACTGCGAACACCGGGGAGCTGTTTTTT

D gene: TRBD1
V gene: TRBV7-3
J gene: TRBJ1-1
clone size: many
CDR3 protein: CASSQTGRNTEAFF
CDR3 DNA: TGTGCCAGCAGCCAGACAGGGAGGAACACTGAAGCTTTCTTT

D gene: TRBD1
V gene: TRBV5-1
J gene: TRBJ2-5
clone size: many
CDR3 protein: CASSLTGEETQYF
CDR3 DNA: TGCGCCAGCAGCTTAACAGGGGAAGAGACCCAGTACTTC